Described below is a single T cell receptor beta chain sequence and its context. Produced via immunoSEQ multiplex PCR; TCRdb's table is partial and in-frame only. Of 82,000 or so clones in the sample, about 89% are singletons; the top ten hold 1% to 1.5%. The data were obtained in a study of blood T cell repertoires in COVID-19. Trimming cost V 2 bases and J 0 bases; bases outside gene matches: 9. Germline V gene data show CDR1 as MNHNS and CDR2 as SASEGT. The CDR3 runs to 17 residues. Sequencing was carried out using PBMCs or T cells enriched from blood (not recorded which). The chain combines TRBV6-1 with TRBJ1-1; 7 bases map to TRBD1. The receptor's source is a woman aged 45-65 years with acute COVID-19. DNA of the CDR3: TGTGCCAGCAGTGAACGGACCGTTACAGGGGTGAACACTGAAGCTTTCTTT. Its translation is CASSERTVTGVNTEAFF.